The 7 T cell receptor beta chains below all came from one sample that was sequenced in a study of blood T cell repertoires in COVID-19. Produced via immunoSEQ multiplex PCR; TCRdb's table is partial and in-frame only. Among about 74,000 clones listed, 78% were seen once. The sample comprised peripheral blood. These receptor sequences come from a human donor in a cohort sampled during active COVID-19.

This chain connects TRBV3-1 (or the pseudogene TRBV3-2) to TRBJ1-3; D not certain. The germline V and J ends were trimmed by 2 bases and 1 base, with 15 bases remaining between them. Germline V gene data show CDR1 as LGHDT and CDR2 as YNNKEL (reference sequence). The CDR3 runs 17 residues. The CDR3, as DNA: TGTGCCAGCAGCCAATTCAAAGGTGGCAGGTCTGGAAACACCATATATTTT. Its protein product is CASSQFKGGRSGNTIYF.

The CDR3 DNA reads TGCGCCAGCGGTTCCGGGACAGAGATAAACGAGCAGTACTTC. Translated, it gives CASGSGTEINEQYF. The chain employs TRBV5-1 and TRBJ2-7; TRBD1 aligns across 7 bases. Germline V gene lookup returns CDR1 SGHRS and CDR2 YFSETQ. The CDR3 has 14 amino acids. Unmatched junction bases numbered 12, after V lost 7 bases and J lost 5 bases.

The chain combines TRBV7-6 with TRBJ2-2, with 7 nucleotides matching TRBD1. J was trimmed by 2 bases and V by 3 bases; bases with no gene match: 3. This CDR3 has 15 amino acids. CDR1 is SGHVS and CDR2 is FNYEAQ in the germline V gene. The CDR3 bases are TGTGCCAGCAGCTTTGGGACAGCTAACACCGGGGAGCTGTTTTTT. It encodes CASSFGTANTGELFF.

The gene calls are TRBV6-5 and TRBJ1-5; 8 positions agree with TRBD1. V shed 5 bases and J 2 bases; nucleotides not matched to a gene: 2. The germline CDR1 and CDR2 sequences are MNHEY and SVGAGI. There are 14 residues in the CDR3. DNA of the CDR3: TGTGCCAGCAGTCACAGGGGGGGCAATCAGCCCCAGCATTTT. This encodes CASSHRGGNQPQHF.

Only one count was recorded for this clone. The chain uses TRBV30 and TRBJ2-7; TRBD1 is a possible D gene (5 bases). Germline V gene sequence: CDR1 GTSNPN, CDR2 SVGIG (reference sequence). The V end lost 5 bases, the J end lost 0 bases, and 8 bases lay between the germline ends. The CDR3 runs 12 residues. CDR3 sequence reads: CAWGDSSYEQYF. For the CDR3, the DNA is TGTGCCTGGGGAGACAGCTCCTACGAGCAGTACTTC. Full variable domain (remainder filled in from reference TRBV30 and TRBJ2-7): SQTIHQWPATLVQPVGSPLSLECTVEGTSNPNLYWYRQAAGRGLQLLFYSVGIGQISSEVPQNLSASRPQDRQFILSSKKLLLSDSGFYLCAWGDSSYEQYFGPGTRLTVT.

The genes are TRBV9 and TRBJ2-5; TRBD1 matches 8 bases. The junction had 10 bases not matched to a gene; V was cut back by 4 bases and J by 5 bases. Germline loops: CDR1 SGDLS, CDR2 YYNGEE. The CDR3 covers 15 residues. CDR3 sequence reads: CASSTGAGGSETQYF. The CDR3 DNA reads as TGTGCCAGCAGCACGGGGGCAGGGGGCTCGGAGACCCAGTACTTC.

The genes are TRBV5-1 and TRBJ2-2, with 7 bases aligning to TRBD1. V gave up 3 bases and J gave up 6 bases; unmatched junction bases: 2. Germline CDR1 SGHRS, CDR2 YFSETQ. This CDR3 contains 13 residues. The CDR3 is CASSSTGPGELFF. Here the CDR3 DNA reads TGCGCCAGCAGCTCGACAGGGCCCGGGGAGCTGTTTTTT.